This TCR beta chain was captured by sequencing in a study of T cell changes during pregnancy in multiple sclerosis. Trimming removed 4 bases at V and 5 bases at J, with 11 bases between. This CDR3 has 13 residues. Germline-derived CDR1 and CDR2 are PRHDT and FYEKMQ (reference sequence). Assay: immunoSEQ multiplex PCR; the TCRdb copy retains only in-frame clones and omits some. The sample records more than 90,000 clones, more than 85% being singletons. The sequence was collected from a female donor with multiple sclerosis, enrolled in a pregnancy study. The chain carries TRBV13 and TRBJ2-5; D unclear. This sample comprised peripheral blood, obtained in the first trimester of pregnancy. DNA of the CDR3: TGTGCCAGCAGCTCCTCAACCGAGGAGACCCAGTACTTC. Amino acid sequence: CASSSSTEETQYF.